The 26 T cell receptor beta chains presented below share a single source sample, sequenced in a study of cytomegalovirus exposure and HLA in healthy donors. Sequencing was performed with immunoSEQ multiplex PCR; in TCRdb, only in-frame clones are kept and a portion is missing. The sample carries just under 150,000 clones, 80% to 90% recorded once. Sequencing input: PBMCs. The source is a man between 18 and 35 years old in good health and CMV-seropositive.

CDR3 sequence (DNA): TGTGCCAGCAGTTCGGGGGGCAACAATCAGCCCCAGCATTTT. Amino acids: CASSSGGNNQPQHF. The rearrangement uses TRBV27 and TRBJ1-5, with a possible D match to TRBD1 (6 bases). V lost 4 bases and J 3 bases, leaving 10 bases between the germline ends. The CDR3 spans 14 residues. Germline CDR1 reads MNHEY; CDR2 reads SMNVEV (reference sequence).

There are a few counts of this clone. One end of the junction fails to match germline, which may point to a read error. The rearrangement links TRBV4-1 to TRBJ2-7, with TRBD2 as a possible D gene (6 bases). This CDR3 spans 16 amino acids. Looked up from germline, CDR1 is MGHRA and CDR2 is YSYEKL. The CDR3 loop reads CASSKDILAPFSEQYF. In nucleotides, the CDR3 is TGCGCCAGCAGCAAAGATATACTAGCCCCCTTCAGCGAGCAGTACTTC.

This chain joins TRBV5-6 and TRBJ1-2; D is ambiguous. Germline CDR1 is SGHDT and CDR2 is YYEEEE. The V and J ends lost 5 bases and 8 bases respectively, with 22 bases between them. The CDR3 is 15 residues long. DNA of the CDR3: TGTGCCAGCAGTCCCCCCCCCTATTCACTAGTCGGCTACACCTTC. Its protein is CASSPPPYSLVGYTF. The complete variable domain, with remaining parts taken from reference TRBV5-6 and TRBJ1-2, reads DAGVTQSPTHLIKTRGQQVTLRCSPKSGHDTVSWYQQALGQGPQFIFQYYEEEERQRGNFPDRFSGHQFPNYSSELNVNALLLGDSALYLCASSPPPYSLVGYTFGSGTRLTVV.

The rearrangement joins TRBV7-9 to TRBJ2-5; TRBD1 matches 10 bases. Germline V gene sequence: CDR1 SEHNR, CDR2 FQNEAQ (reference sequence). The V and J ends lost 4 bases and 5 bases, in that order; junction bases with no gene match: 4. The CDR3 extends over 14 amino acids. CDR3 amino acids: CASSSDRGLETQYF. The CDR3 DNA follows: TGTGCCAGCAGCTCCGACAGGGGGCTCGAGACCCAGTACTTC.

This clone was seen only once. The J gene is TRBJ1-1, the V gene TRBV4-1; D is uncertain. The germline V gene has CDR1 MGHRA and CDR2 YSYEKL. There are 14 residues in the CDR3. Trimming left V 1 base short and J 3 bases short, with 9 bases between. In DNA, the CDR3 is TGCGCCAGCAGCCAAGGTGAGGTAGACACTGAAGCTTTCTTT. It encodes CASSQGEVDTEAFF.

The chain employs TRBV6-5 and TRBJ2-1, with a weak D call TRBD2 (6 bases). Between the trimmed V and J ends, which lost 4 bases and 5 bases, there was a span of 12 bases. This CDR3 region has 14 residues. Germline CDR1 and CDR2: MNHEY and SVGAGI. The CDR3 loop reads CASSSAGRHNEQFF. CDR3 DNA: TGTGCCAGCAGTTCCGCCGGGAGACACAATGAGCAGTTCTTC.

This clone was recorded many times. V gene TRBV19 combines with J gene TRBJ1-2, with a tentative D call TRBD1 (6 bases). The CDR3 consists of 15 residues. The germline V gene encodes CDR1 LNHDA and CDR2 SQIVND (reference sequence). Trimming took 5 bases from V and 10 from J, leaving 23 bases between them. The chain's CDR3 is CASSPNQGTLSPYTF. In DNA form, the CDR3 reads TGTGCCAGTAGTCCTAACCAGGGGACGCTGAGTCCCTACACCTTC.

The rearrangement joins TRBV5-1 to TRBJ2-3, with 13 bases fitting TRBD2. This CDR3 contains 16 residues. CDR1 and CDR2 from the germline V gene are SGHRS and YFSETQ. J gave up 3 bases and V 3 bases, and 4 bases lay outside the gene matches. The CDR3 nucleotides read TGCGCCAGCAGCTCCTCGGGACTAGCGGGAACAGATACGCAGTATTTT. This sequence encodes CASSSSGLAGTDTQYF.

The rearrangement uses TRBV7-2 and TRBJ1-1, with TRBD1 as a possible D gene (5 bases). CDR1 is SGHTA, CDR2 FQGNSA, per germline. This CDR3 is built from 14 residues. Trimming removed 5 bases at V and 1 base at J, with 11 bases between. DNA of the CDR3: TGTGCCAGCAGCCTCTTCGACAGGAACACTGAAGCTTTCTTT. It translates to CASSLFDRNTEAFF.

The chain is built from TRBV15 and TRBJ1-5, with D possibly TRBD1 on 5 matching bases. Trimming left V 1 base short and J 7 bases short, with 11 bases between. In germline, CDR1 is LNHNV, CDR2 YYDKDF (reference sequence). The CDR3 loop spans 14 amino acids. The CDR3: CATSRVGAGQPQHF. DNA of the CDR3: TGTGCCACCAGCAGAGTAGGGGCCGGGCAGCCCCAGCATTTT.

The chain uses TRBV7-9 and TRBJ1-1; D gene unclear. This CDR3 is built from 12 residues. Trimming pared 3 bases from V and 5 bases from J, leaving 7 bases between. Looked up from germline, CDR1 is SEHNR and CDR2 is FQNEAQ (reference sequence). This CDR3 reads CASSLSRTEAFF. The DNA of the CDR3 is TGTGCCAGCAGCTTGTCGAGGACTGAAGCTTTCTTT.

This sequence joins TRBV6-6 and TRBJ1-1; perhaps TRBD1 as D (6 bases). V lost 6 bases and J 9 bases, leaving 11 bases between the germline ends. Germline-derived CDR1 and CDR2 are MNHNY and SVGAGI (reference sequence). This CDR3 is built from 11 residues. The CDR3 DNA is TGTGCCAGCAGCCCAGACAGGAAAGCTTTCTTT. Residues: CASSPDRKAFF.

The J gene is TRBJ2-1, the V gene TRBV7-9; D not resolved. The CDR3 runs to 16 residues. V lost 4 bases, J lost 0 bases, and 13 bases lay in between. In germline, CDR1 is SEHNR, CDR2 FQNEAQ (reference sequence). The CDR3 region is CASSSKRLSSYNEQFF. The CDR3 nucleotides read TGTGCCAGCAGCTCAAAACGCTTGAGCTCCTACAATGAGCAGTTCTTC. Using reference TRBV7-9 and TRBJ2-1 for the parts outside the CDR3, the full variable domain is DTGVSQNPRHKITKRGQNVTFRCDPISEHNRLYWYRQTLGQGPEFLTYFQNEAQLEKSRLLSDRFSAERPKGSFSTLEIQRTEQGDSAMYLCASSSKRLSSYNEQFFGPGTRLTVL.

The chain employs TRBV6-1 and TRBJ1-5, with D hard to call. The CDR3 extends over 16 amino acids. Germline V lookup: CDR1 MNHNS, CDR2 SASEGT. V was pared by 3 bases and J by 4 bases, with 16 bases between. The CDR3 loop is CASSDYFGLSNQPQHF. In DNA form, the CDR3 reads TGTGCCAGCAGTGATTACTTCGGTTTGTCGAATCAGCCCCAGCATTTT.

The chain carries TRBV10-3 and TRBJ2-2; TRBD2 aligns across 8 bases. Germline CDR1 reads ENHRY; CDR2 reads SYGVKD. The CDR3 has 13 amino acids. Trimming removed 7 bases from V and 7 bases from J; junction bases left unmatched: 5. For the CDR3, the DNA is TGTGCCATCAAACAGCGGGAGTTCGGGGAGCTGTTTTTT. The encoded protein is CAIKQREFGELFF.

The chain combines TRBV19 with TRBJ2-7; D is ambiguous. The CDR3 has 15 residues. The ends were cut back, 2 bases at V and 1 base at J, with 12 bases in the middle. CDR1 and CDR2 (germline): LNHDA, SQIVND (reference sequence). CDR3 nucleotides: TGTGCCAGTAGTATACGGCTACAGAGTTCCTACGAGCAGTACTTC. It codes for CASSIRLQSSYEQYF.

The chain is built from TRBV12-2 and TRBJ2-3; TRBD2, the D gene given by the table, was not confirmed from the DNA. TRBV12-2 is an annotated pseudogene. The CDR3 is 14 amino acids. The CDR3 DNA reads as TGTGCAAGCCCCGGGGCGGGACCCTCAGATACGCAGTATTTT. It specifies CASPGAGPSDTQYF.

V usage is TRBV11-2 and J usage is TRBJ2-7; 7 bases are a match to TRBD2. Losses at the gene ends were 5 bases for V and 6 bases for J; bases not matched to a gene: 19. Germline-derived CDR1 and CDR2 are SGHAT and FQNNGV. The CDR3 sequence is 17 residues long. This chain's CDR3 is CASSITLRERDPLEQYF. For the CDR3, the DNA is TGTGCCAGCAGCATCACCCTCCGGGAGCGGGACCCTCTCGAGCAGTACTTC.

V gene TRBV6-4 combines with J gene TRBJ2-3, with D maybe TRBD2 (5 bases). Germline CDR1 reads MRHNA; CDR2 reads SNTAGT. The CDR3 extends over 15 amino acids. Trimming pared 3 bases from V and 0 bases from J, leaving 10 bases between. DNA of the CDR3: TGTGCCAGCAGTGATAGGGCGGGTAGCACAGATACGCAGTATTTT. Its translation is CASSDRAGSTDTQYF.

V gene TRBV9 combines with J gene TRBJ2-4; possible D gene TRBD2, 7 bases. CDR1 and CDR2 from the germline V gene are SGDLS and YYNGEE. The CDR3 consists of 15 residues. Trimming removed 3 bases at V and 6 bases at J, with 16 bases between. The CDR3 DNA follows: TGTGCCAGCAGCGCCCAGGTGGGGGGGCCAAACATTCAGTACTTC. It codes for CASSAQVGGPNIQYF.

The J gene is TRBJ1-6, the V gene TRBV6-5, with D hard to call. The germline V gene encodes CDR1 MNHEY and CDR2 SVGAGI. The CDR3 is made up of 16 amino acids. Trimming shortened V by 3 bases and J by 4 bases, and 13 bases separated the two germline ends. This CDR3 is CASSYDFRSYNSPLHF. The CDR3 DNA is TGTGCCAGCAGTTATGATTTCCGGTCGTATAATTCACCCCTCCACTTT.

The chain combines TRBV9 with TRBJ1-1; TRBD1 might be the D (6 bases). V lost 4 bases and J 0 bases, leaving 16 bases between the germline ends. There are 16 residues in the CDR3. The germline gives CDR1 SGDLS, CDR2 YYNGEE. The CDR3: CASSSGEGGMNTEAFF. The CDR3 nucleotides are TGTGCCAGCAGCTCCGGGGAGGGGGGGATGAACACTGAAGCTTTCTTT.

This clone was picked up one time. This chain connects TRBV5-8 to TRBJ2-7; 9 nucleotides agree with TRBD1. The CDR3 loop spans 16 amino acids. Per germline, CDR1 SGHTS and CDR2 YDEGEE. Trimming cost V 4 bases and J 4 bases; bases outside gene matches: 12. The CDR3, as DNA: TGTGCCAGCAGCCGCGGAACAGGGGGCTCAAGTTACGAGCAGTACTTC. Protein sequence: CASSRGTGGSSYEQYF.

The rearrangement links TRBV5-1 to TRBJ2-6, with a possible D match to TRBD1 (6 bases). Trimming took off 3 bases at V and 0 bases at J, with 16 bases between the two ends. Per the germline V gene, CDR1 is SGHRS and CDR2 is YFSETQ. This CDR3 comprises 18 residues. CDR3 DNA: TGCGCCAGCAGCTATACAGGGATCGGGGCCTCTGGGGCCAACGTCCTGACTTTC. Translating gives CASSYTGIGASGANVLTF. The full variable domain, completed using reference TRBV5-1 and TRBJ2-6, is KAGVTQTPRYLIKTRGQQVTLSCSPISGHRSVSWYQQTPGQGLQFLFEYFSETQRNKGNFPGRFSGRQFSNSRSEMNVSTLELGDSALYLCASSYTGIGASGANVLTFGAGSRLTVL.

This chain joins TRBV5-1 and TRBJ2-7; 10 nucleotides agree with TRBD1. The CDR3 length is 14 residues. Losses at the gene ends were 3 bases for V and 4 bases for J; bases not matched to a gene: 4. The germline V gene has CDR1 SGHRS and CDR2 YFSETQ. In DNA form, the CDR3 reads TGCGCCAGCAGCTCCCGGGACAGGGGTTACGAGCAGTACTTC. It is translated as CASSSRDRGYEQYF. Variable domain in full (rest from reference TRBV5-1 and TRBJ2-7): KAGVTQTPRYLIKTRGQQVTLSCSPISGHRSVSWYQQTPGQGLQFLFEYFSETQRNKGNFPGRFSGRQFSNSRSEMNVSTLELGDSALYLCASSSRDRGYEQYFGPGTRLTVT.

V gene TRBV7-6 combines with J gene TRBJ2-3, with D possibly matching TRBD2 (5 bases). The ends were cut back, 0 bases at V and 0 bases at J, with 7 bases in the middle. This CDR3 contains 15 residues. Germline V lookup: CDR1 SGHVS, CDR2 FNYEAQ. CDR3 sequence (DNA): TGTGCCAGCAGCTTAGCCGGGGAGAGCACAGATACGCAGTATTTT. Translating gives CASSLAGESTDTQYF.